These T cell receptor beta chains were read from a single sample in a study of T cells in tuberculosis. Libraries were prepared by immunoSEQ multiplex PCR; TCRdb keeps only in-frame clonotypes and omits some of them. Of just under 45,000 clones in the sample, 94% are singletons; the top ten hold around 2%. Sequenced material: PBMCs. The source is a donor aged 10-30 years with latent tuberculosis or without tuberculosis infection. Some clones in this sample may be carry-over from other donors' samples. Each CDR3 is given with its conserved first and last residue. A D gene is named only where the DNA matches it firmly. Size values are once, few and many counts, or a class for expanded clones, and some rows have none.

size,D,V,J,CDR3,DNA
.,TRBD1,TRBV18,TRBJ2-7,CASSRTGGEQYF,TGTGCCAGCTCAAGGACAGGGGGCGAGCAGTACTTC
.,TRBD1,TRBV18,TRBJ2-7,CASSPLTTGVKEQYF,TGTGCCAGCTCACCGCTGACGACAGGGGTGAAAGAGCAGTACTTC
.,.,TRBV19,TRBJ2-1,CASTAAYNEQFF,TGTGCCAGTACAGCGGCCTACAATGAGCAGTTCTTC
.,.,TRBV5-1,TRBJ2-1,CASSLERADYNEQFF,TGCGCCAGCAGCTTGGAGCGGGCGGACTACAATGAGCAGTTCTTC
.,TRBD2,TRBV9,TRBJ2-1,CASSVGTSSNEQFF,TGTGCCAGCAGCGTAGGGACTAGCAGCAATGAGCAGTTCTTC
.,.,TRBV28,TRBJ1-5,CARRFQPQHF,TGTGCCAGGAGGTTCCAGCCCCAGCATTTT
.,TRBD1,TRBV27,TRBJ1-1,CASIHRLPGQGARNTEAFF,TGTGCCAGCATACATAGATTACCGGGACAGGGGGCCAGGAACACTGAAGCTTTCTTT
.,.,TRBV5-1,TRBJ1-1,CASSADSWTEAFF,TGCGCCAGCAGCGCGGACAGTTGGACTGAAGCTTTCTTT
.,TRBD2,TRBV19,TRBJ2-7,CASSIAGGTYEQYF,TGTGCCAGTAGTATAGCGGGAGGGACCTACGAGCAGTACTTC
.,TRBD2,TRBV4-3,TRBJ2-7,CASSQDILAGGATYEQYF,TGCGCCAGCAGCCAAGATATTTTGGCGGGAGGTGCGACCTACGAGCAGTACTTC
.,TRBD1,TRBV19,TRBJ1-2,CASTLQGAQNYGYTF,TGTGCCAGTACATTACAGGGGGCGCAAAACTATGGCTACACCTTC
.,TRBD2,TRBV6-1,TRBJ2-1,CASSDPGTSVLFF,TGTGCCAGCAGTGACCCGGGGACTAGCGTGCTGTTCTTC
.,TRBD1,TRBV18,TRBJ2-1,CASSPSSGTGGAGNEQFF,TGTGCCAGCTCACCCTCCTCTGGGACAGGGGGCGCCGGAAATGAGCAGTTCTTC
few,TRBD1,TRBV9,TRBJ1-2,CASSEGTGGYGYTF,TGTGCCAGCAGCGAGGGGACAGGGGGCTATGGCTACACCTTC
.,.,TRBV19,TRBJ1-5,CASRGQGDQPQHF,TGTGCCAGTAGAGGGCAGGGTGATCAGCCCCAGCATTTT
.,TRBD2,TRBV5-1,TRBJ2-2,CASSLDYASGRRTGELFF,TGCGCCAGCAGCTTGGATTACGCTAGCGGGAGGCGAACCGGGGAGCTGTTTTTT
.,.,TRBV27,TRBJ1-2,CASSFSATAEYGYTF,TGTGCCAGCAGTTTCTCCGCGACTGCCGAGTATGGCTACACCTTC
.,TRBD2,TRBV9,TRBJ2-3,CASSVDGLAGVGSTDTQYF,TGTGCCAGCAGCGTAGATGGTCTAGCGGGAGTTGGTAGCACAGATACGCAGTATTTT
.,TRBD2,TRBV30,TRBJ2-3,CAWSVTAGGTDTQYF,TGTGCCTGGTCAGTGACGGCGGGAGGCACAGATACGCAGTATTTT
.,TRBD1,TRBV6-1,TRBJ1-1,CASSRQGGSFF,TGTGCCAGCAGTAGACAGGGTGGGAGTTTCTTT
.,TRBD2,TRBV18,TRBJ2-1,CASSPGLAGYEQFF,TGTGCCAGCTCACCTGGACTAGCGGGATATGAGCAGTTCTTC
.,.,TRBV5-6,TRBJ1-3,CASSLSYRQGNTIYF,TGTGCCAGCAGCTTGTCGTACAGACAAGGAAACACCATATATTTT
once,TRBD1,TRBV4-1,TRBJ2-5,CASSQGTGQETQYF,TGCGCCAGCAGCCAAGGGACAGGCCAAGAGACCCAGTACTTC
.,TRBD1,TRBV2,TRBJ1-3,CASSGTGGTETPIYF,TGTGCCAGCAGTGGTACAGGGGGGACGGAAACCCCAATATATTTT
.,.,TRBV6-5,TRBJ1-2,CASSLRGINYGYTF,TGTGCCAGCAGTTTAAGGGGAATTAACTATGGCTACACCTTC
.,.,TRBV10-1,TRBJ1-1,CASSESNGQNEAFF,TGCGCCAGCAGTGAGTCGAACGGACAGAATGAAGCTTTCTTT
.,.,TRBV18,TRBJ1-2,CASSPMGDMYDGYTF,TGTGCCAGCTCACCAATGGGCGACATGTATGATGGCTACACCTTC
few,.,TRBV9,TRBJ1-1,CASSVAGLNTEAFF,TGTGCCAGCAGCGTAGCAGGGCTTAACACTGAAGCTTTCTTT
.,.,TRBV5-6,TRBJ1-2,CASSLAGGYGYTF,TGTGCCAGCAGCTTGGCCGGGGGCTATGGCTACACCTTC
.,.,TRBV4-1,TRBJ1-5,CASSQDSYRGNQPQHF,TGCGCCAGCAGCCAAGATAGTTATCGAGGGAATCAGCCCCAGCATTTT
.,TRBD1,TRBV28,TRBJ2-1,CASSPGQGPNEQFF,TGTGCCAGCAGTCCTGGACAGGGCCCCAATGAGCAGTTCTTC
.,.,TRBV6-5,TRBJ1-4,CASSYSFISSNEKLFF,TGTGCCAGCAGTTACTCTTTTATCAGTTCTAATGAAAAACTGTTTTTT
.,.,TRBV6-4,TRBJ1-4,CASSDGSTGKLFF,TGTGCCAGCAGTGACGGCTCCACCGGGAAACTGTTTTTT
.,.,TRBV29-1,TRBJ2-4,CSVVRQEDIQYF,TGCAGCGTGGTAAGACAGGAGGACATTCAGTACTTC
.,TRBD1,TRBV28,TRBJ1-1,CASTDTGANTEAFF,TGTGCCAGCACTGACACAGGGGCCAACACTGAAGCTTTCTTT
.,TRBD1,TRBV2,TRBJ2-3,CASSSGTGVSDTQYF,TGTGCCAGCAGTTCCGGGACAGGGGTGAGCGATACGCAGTATTTT
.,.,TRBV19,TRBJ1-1,CASSIRTLNTEAFF,TGTGCCAGTAGTATAAGGACATTGAACACTGAAGCTTTCTTT
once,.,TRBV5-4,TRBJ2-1,CASTVWSSFNEQFF,TGTGCCTCTACGGTCTGGAGTTCGTTTAATGAGCAGTTCTTC
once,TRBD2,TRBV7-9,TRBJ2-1,CASSPSLSGRFDNEQFF,TGTGCCAGCAGCCCGTCCCTTAGCGGGAGATTCGACAATGAGCAGTTCTTC
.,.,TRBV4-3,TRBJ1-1,CASSQEEGNTEAFF,TGCGCCAGCAGCCAAGAAGAGGGGAACACTGAAGCTTTCTTT
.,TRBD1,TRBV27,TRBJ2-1,CASSLPRQGGYNEQFF,TGTGCCAGCAGTTTACCGAGACAGGGCGGGTACAATGAGCAGTTCTTC
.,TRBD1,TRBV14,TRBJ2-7,CASSRSGQGYSEQYF,TGTGCCAGCAGCCGCTCCGGACAGGGTTACAGCGAGCAGTACTTC
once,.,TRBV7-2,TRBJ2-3,CASSFYGNTDTQYF,TGTGCCAGCAGCTTCTATGGTAACACAGATACGCAGTATTTT
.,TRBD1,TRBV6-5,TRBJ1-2,CASKDGQGEGYGYTF,TGTGCCAGCAAGGACGGACAGGGGGAGGGCTATGGCTACACCTTC
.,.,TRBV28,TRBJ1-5,CASSSGIGVGNQPQHF,TGTGCCAGCAGTTCCGGGATCGGGGTGGGCAATCAGCCCCAGCATTTT
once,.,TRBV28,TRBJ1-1,CASSLIGTPNTEAFF,TGTGCCAGCAGTCTAATAGGGACACCCAACACTGAAGCTTTCTTT
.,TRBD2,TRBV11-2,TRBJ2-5,CASSLRRTSGHQETQYF,TGTGCCAGCAGCCTACGCAGGACTAGCGGCCACCAAGAGACCCAGTACTTC
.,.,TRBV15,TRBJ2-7,CATSRVDRTNSYEQYF,TGTGCCACCAGCAGAGTTGACCGGACAAACTCCTACGAGCAGTACTTC
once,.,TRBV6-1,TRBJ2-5,CASSAKETQYF,TGTGCCAGCAGTGCCAAAGAGACCCAGTACTTC
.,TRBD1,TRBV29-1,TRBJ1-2,CSVRGQGRYTF,TGCAGCGTACGCGGACAGGGACGCTACACCTTC
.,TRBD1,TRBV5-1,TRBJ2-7,CASSIDRAYEQYF,TGCGCCAGCAGCATTGACAGGGCCTACGAGCAGTACTTC
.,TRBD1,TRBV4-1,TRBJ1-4,CASSQAGGGEKLFF,TGCGCCAGCAGCCAAGCAGGGGGAGGCGAAAAACTGTTTTTT